In this sample, the clone carrying this T cell receptor beta chain turned up a few times. Its antigen is not identified. It was with 60 Vbeta and 13 Jbeta primers that the PCR ran. As handled by the study authors: Among the unique TCR beta chains that a later analysis counted, about 79 million in all, roughly 9.9 million were shared. Profiling relied on immunoSEQ multiplex PCR, and the TCRdb table lists in-frame clones only, not all of them. V and J calls plus clone size are reproduced from that table; the DNA served to infer D and trimming. Of under 150,000 clones listed, approximately 80% are singletons. Looked up from germline, CDR1 is MNHEY and CDR2 is SMNVEV (reference sequence). V gave up 6 bases and J gave up 8 bases, with 17 bases separating them. This CDR3 spans 14 amino acids. Likely unrecorded immune exposures existed in these nominally healthy donors. This specimen belongs to a study of cytomegalovirus exposure and HLA in healthy donors. Notes on the study in general: An ancestry cluster, one associated with Asian ancestry, reportedly showed fewer N-insertions than the approximately 650-donor mean in a later analysis.

The sequencing sample was made of PBMCs. The TCR comes from a woman aged 40 to 50 in good health and CMV-seronegative. The gene calls are TRBV27 and TRBJ2-1, with a possible D match to TRBD1 (6 bases). CDR3 DNA sequence: TGTGCCAGCAGATTCCAGGGGTTTGACGATGAGCAGTTCTTC. This gives the protein CASRFQGFDDEQFF.